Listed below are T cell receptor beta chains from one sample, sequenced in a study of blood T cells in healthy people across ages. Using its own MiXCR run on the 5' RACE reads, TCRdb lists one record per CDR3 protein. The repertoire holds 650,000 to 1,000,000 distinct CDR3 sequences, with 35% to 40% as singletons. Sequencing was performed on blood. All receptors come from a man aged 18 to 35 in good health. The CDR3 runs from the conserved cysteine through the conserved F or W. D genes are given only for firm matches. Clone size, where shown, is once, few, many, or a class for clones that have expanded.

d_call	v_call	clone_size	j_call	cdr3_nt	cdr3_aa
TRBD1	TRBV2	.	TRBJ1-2	TGTGCCAGCAGTGACGTTTTAGGGGGCCTACCTGGGTATGGCTACACCTTC	CASSDVLGGLPGYGYTF
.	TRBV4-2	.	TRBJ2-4	TGTGCCAGCAGCCAAGATCTATCTAGAGCCAAAAACATTCAGTACTTC	CASSQDLSRAKNIQYF
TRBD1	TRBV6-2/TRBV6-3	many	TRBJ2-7	TGTGCCAGCAGTTACTGGGACAGGGGAACCGAGCAGTACTTC	CASSYWDRGTEQYF
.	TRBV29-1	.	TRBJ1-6	TGCAGCGCTGGGACAAGGAATTCACCCCTCCACTTT	CSAGTRNSPLHF
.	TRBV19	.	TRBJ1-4	TGTGCCAGTAGTATCGGCAGCAGCAATGAAAAACTGTTTTTT	CASSIGSSNEKLFF
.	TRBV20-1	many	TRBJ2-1	TGCAGTGCTAGAGATTATCTGCGGGGTAAAAATGAGCAGTTCTTC	CSARDYLRGKNEQFF
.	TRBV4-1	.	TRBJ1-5	TGCGCCAGCAGCCAAGCGGGAGGGAGAGGGTTTCAGCCCCAGCATTTT	CASSQAGGRGFQPQHF
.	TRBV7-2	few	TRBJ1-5	TGTGCCAGCAGCTTAAGGCCCCTGGGGTATCAGCCCCAGCATTTT	CASSLRPLGYQPQHF
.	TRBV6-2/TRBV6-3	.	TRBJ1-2	TGTGCCAGCAGTTACTCGGGCCTCCGTGGCTACACCTTC	CASSYSGLRGYTF
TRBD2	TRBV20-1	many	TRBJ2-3	TGCAGTGCTAGAACCCCTCCCCTAGCGGGCTATAGCACAGATACGCAGTATTTT	CSARTPPLAGYSTDTQYF
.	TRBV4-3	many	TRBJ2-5	TGCGCCAGCAGCCAAGGACAGGCCTCTCTAGAGACCCAGTACTTC	CASSQGQASLETQYF
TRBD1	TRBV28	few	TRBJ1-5	TGTGCCAGCAGTTCGTGGACAGGGACCGACAATCAGCCCCAGCATTTT	CASSSWTGTDNQPQHF
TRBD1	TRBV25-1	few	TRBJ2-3	TGTGCCAGCAGTCATCAGGGGGCGTGGGACACAGATACGCAGTATTTT	CASSHQGAWDTDTQYF
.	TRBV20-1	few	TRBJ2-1	TGCAGTGCTAGGGGTCGGCCCTCGGGAACCTACAATGAGCAGTTCTTC	CSARGRPSGTYNEQFF